The source of this T cell receptor beta chain is a study of a mutant IDH1 vaccine in newly diagnosed glioma. Background on the study: Males made up about 60% and females roughly 40% of treated patients, whose mean age was roughly 40 years. Patients arrived already treated with radiotherapy, temozolomide, or both, most having had both.

The V end lost 0 bases, the J end lost 9 bases, and 18 bases lay between the germline ends. CDR3 length equals 16 residues. Looked up from germline, CDR1 is LNHNV and CDR2 is YYDKDF (reference sequence). Repertoires were generated with immunoSEQ multiplex PCR, while TCRdb's copy carries only in-frame clones and drops some. Among tens of thousands of clones, 82% were seen once, and the ten largest hold roughly a sixth. Time point here: week 47, end of study. What each vaccine dose contained was 300 ug of mutant IDH1 20-mer peptide, accompanied by topical imiquimod. This clone was found a few times. No antigen is known for it.

The receptor was isolated from a man aged 18 to 30 with glioma. Some clones in this sample may be carry-over from other donors' samples. This specimen consisted of PBMCs, obtained from a glioma patient whose treatment included an IDH1 peptide vaccine. The chain uses TRBV15 and TRBJ1-5; tentatively, D is TRBD1 (5 bases). This chain's CDR3 is CATSRDQGSLSRPQHF. The CDR3 region has the DNA TGTGCCACCAGCAGAGATCAGGGTAGTTTGTCCCGGCCCCAGCATTTT. The full variable domain, with the rest looked up from reference TRBV15 and TRBJ1-5, is DAMVIQNPRYQVTQFGKPVTLSCSQTLNHNVMYWYQQKSSQAPKLLFHYYDKDFNNEADTPDNFQSRRPNTSFCFLDIRSPGLGDTAMYLCATSRDQGSLSRPQHFGDGTRLSIL.